This TCR beta chain was sequenced during a study of blood T cell repertoires in COVID-19. How the authors handled the data: Estimation of nucleated cell counts was performed using reference gene primer amplification. Repertoires were generated with immunoSEQ multiplex PCR, while TCRdb's copy carries only in-frame clones and drops some. Clone size and V and J calls were adopted from that table, with D and trimming inferred from the DNA. The sample consists of roughly 250,000 clones, more than 70% of them appearing once. The V and J ends lost 3 bases and 0 bases respectively, with 9 bases between them. The germline V gene encodes CDR1 SGHAT and CDR2 FQNNGV. CDR3 length: 15 amino acids.

Sequences were obtained from peripheral blood. This receptor was identified in a woman aged 40-49 years who had recovered from COVID-19. V usage is TRBV11-2 and J usage is TRBJ2-1; no reliable D call. The CDR3 nucleotides read TGTGCCAGCAGCTTCAGGTCTGCCTCCTACAATGAGCAGTTCTTC. This codes for CASSFRSASYNEQFF.